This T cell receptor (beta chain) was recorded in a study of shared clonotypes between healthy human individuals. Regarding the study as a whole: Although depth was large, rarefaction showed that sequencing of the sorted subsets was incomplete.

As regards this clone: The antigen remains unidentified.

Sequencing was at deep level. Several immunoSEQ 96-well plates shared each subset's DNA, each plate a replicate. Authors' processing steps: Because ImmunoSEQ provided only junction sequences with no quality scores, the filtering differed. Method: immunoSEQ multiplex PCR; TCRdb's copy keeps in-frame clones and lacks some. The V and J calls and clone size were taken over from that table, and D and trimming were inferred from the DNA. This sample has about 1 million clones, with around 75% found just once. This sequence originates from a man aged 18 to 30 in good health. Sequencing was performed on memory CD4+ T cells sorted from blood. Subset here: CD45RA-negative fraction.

The CDR3 here is CASIDRAGTGELFF. The CDR3 DNA reads TGTGCCAGCATTGACAGGGCGGGAACCGGGGAGCTGTTTTTT. The chain recombines TRBV6-1 with TRBJ2-2; perhaps TRBD1 as D (7 bases). The CDR3 has 14 amino acids. CDR1 is MNHNS, CDR2 SASEGT, per germline. Between the trimmed V and J ends, which lost 7 bases and 5 bases, there was a span of 14 bases.